These 8 T cell receptor beta chains originate from one sample sequenced in a study of blood T cell repertoires in COVID-19. The assay was immunoSEQ multiplex PCR, and TCRdb's table has in-frame clones only and misses some. The data show more than 85,000 clones, approximately 84% seen once. Input material: peripheral blood. All receptors come from a man older than 75 with active or convalescent COVID-19.

This clone appeared a single time. The V and J genes are TRBV27 and TRBJ1-1, with 7 bases fitting TRBD1. The germline V gene has CDR1 MNHEY and CDR2 SMNVEV (reference sequence). This CDR3 spans 15 amino acids. The trim removed 10 bases at V and 0 bases at J, leaving 11 bases unmatched. CDR3 in amino acids: CATRGHDRVNTEAFF. In DNA, the CDR3 is TGTGCCACGAGGGGACACGACAGGGTGAACACTGAAGCTTTCTTT.

The chain recombines TRBV5-6 with TRBJ2-5; 7 nucleotides line up with TRBD1. Germline V gene sequence: CDR1 SGHDT, CDR2 YYEEEE. The CDR3 has 17 amino acids. V gave up 3 bases and J gave up 5 bases; unmatched junction bases: 16. This chain's CDR3 is CASSWDRGPKPRETQYF. The CDR3 region has the DNA TGTGCCAGCAGCTGGGACAGAGGTCCGAAACCCAGGGAGACCCAGTACTTC.

This clone occurred once. CDR3 nucleotide sequence: TGTGCCATCAGTGAGTCGACATTCGGGGGGGGTGAGCAGTTCTTC. Translated: CAISESTFGGGEQFF. V usage is TRBV10-3 and J usage is TRBJ2-1; 8 bases fit TRBD2. In germline, CDR1 is ENHRY, CDR2 SYGVKD. The CDR3 covers 15 residues. V gave up 0 bases and J gave up 9 bases; unmatched junction bases: 7.

The chain employs TRBV6-2 or TRBV6-3 and TRBJ2-1; TRBD1 is a possible D gene (6 bases). Trimming took off 6 bases at V and 7 bases at J, with 19 bases between the two ends. This CDR3 contains 15 residues. Germline assignment: CDR1 MNHEY and CDR2 SVGEGT. CDR3 protein: CASSPNPGQGNEQFF. CDR3 DNA: TGTGCCAGCAGCCCAAACCCGGGGCAGGGGAATGAGCAGTTCTTC.

The chain employs TRBV18 and TRBJ2-5; TRBD1 aligns across 8 bases. With 0 bases clipped from V and 4 bases from J, the junction kept 4 bases outside the gene matches. The CDR3 has 15 residues. The germline CDR1 and CDR2 sequences are KGHSH and LQKENI. CDR3 DNA sequence: TGTGCCAGCTCACCACCGCAGGGGGCGCGAGAGACCCAGTACTTC. Its translation is CASSPPQGARETQYF.

The chain combines TRBV5-4 with TRBJ2-1, with 10 nucleotides matching TRBD2. The CDR3 sequence is 17 residues long. The J segment lost 2 bases and the V segment lost 4 bases, leaving 9 bases of the junction unmatched. The V gene's germline CDR1 is SGHNT and CDR2 YYREEE (reference sequence). CDR3 coding DNA: TGTGCCAGCAGCGTGCCTAGCGGGGGCAACCCCTACAATGAGCAGTTCTTC. Its translation: CASSVPSGGNPYNEQFF.

This clone was seen a few times. V and J are TRBV5-4 and TRBJ1-2; D is unresolved. This CDR3 is 13 amino acids long. Looked up from germline, CDR1 is SGHNT and CDR2 is YYREEE (reference sequence). Trimming stripped 4 bases from V and 3 bases from J, with 10 bases between. The CDR3 sequence: CASSPRQHYGYTF. As DNA, the CDR3 is TGTGCCAGCAGCCCCAGACAACACTATGGCTACACCTTC.

The table lists this clone with a few counts. The chain combines TRBV11-1 with TRBJ1-6, with D unclear. Trimming removed 3 bases from V and 8 bases from J, with 5 bases in between. Per germline, CDR1 SGHAT and CDR2 FQDESV (reference sequence). CDR3 length equals 12 residues. CDR3 region: CASSLPDSPLHF. The CDR3 nucleotides read TGTGCCAGCAGCTTGCCAGATTCACCCCTCCACTTT.